One TCR beta chain is described in this entry. Its antigen is undetermined. These data belong to a study of T cell repertoires in cytomegalovirus infection. The CDR3 runs to 14 residues. V shed 4 bases, J shed 7 bases, and the junction held 6 bases outside the gene matches. The germline V gene encodes CDR1 SGHNT and CDR2 YYREEE (reference sequence). A single record per CDR3 protein comes from TCRdb applying MiXCR to the reads. The data show around 490,000 distinct CDR3 sequences, with about 26% seen just once and about 12% held by the top ten. Findings and limits, study-wide: The cumulative frequency of public TCR beta families identified carriers of CMV plus the relevant HLA.

The rearrangement links TRBV5-4 to TRBJ2-1, with 9 positions matching TRBD2. The TCR originated in a human donor in good health (CMV status not recorded). Some clones in this sample may be carry-over from other donors' samples. The source material was PBMCs. The CDR3: CASSPGLAKNEQFF. As DNA, the CDR3 is TGTGCCAGCAGCCCCGGACTAGCGAAGAATGAGCAGTTCTTC. The full variable domain, rest sourced from reference TRBV5-4 and TRBJ2-1, is ETGVTQSPTHLIKTRGQQVTLRCSSQSGHNTVSWYQQALGQGPQFIFQYYREEENGRGNFPPRFSGLQFPNYSSELNVNALELDDSALYLCASSPGLAKNEQFFGPGTRLTVL.